Listed here are 16 T cell receptor beta chains from one sample, sequenced in a study of OX40 agonist ivuxolimab in advanced cancers. The method was immunoSEQ multiplex PCR; TCRdb's version includes in-frame clones alone and lacks a portion of them. This sample has roughly 48,000 clones, with around 88% found just once. This material consisted of CD4+ or CD8+ T cells sorted from blood, taken in a trial of the OX40 agonist ivuxolimab. The receptors derive from an adult with an advanced solid tumor such as melanoma, head and neck, liver or kidney cancer.

V gene TRBV5-6 combines with J gene TRBJ1-6; D gene uncertain. Germline loops: CDR1 SGHDT, CDR2 YYEEEE. Trimming shortened V by 0 bases and J by 7 bases, and 5 bases separated the two germline ends. The CDR3 loop spans 13 amino acids. As DNA, the CDR3 is TGTGCCAGCAGCTTGGTCACGAATTCACCCCTCCACTTT. It is translated as CASSLVTNSPLHF.

The chain employs TRBV19 and TRBJ1-1; possibly TRBD1 for D (5 bases). Germline V gives CDR1 LNHDA, CDR2 SQIVND (reference sequence). The V end was cut by 6 bases, the J end by 1 base, with 12 bases between. This CDR3 is built from 14 residues. CDR3 loop: CASSHTGGNTEAFF. DNA for the CDR3: TGTGCCAGTAGCCACACGGGGGGGAACACTGAAGCTTTCTTT.

The V gene is TRBV11-1, the J gene TRBJ1-1, with a tentative D call TRBD1 (5 bases). Germline values: CDR1 SGHAT, CDR2 FQDESV (reference sequence). V lost 5 bases, J lost 5 bases, and 18 bases lay in between. The CDR3 consists of 15 residues. CDR3 bases: TGTGCCAGCAGCCCAGGATTGGGGCAAAGAACTGAAGCTTTCTTT. It translates to CASSPGLGQRTEAFF. Full variable domain (rest looked up from reference TRBV11-1 and TRBJ1-1): EAEVAQSPRYKITEKSQAVAFWCDPISGHATLYWYRQILGQGPELLVQFQDESVVDDSQLPKDRFSAERLKGVDSTLKIQPAELGDSAMYLCASSPGLGQRTEAFFGQGTRLTVV.

CDR3 loop: CASSLDGGSPYEQYF. The DNA of the CDR3 is TGTGCCAGCAGCTTGGATGGTGGGAGTCCCTACGAGCAGTACTTC. The rearrangement links TRBV5-5 to TRBJ2-7; D is possibly TRBD2 (5 bases). Between the trimmed V and J ends, which lost 0 bases and 2 bases, there was a span of 12 bases. CDR3 length equals 15 residues. Germline V CDR1 and CDR2: SGHKS, YYEKEE (reference sequence).

J is TRBJ2-7 and V is TRBV19; 11 bases align to TRBD1. Germline CDR1 LNHDA, CDR2 SQIVND (reference sequence). V was pared by 4 bases and J by 4 bases, with 3 bases of the junction left unmatched. The CDR3 is made up of 14 amino acids. The CDR3 sequence: CASSTGTGGYEQYF. In DNA form, the CDR3 reads TGTGCCAGTAGTACAGGGACAGGGGGATACGAGCAGTACTTC. The full variable domain, with the rest looked up from reference TRBV19 and TRBJ2-7, is DGGITQSPKYLFRKEGQNVTLSCEQNLNHDAMYWYRQDPGQGLRLIYYSQIVNDFQKGDIAEGYSVSREKKESFPLTVTSAQKNPTAFYLCASSTGTGGYEQYFGPGTRLTVT.

The V call is TRBV30, the J call TRBJ2-7; possible D gene TRBD2, 6 bases. This CDR3 is 13 amino acids long. V was shortened by 0 bases and J by 2 bases, with 8 bases between the two germline ends. Germline lookup yields CDR1 GTSNPN and CDR2 SVGIG (reference sequence). The CDR3 DNA is TGTGCCTGGAGTGTAGCGGGCCCCTACGAGCAGTACTTC. This encodes CAWSVAGPYEQYF.

The rearrangement links TRBV27 to TRBJ2-7, with D perhaps matching TRBD1 (5 bases). From germline, CDR1 is MNHEY and CDR2 SMNVEV (reference sequence). The V end lost 2 bases, the J end lost 4 bases, and 15 bases lay between the germline ends. The CDR3 is 15 residues long. The CDR3 nucleotides are TGTGCCAGCAGTTTACAGTTGCAGGGTGGTTACGAGCAGTACTTC. Amino acids: CASSLQLQGGYEQYF.

V is TRBV6-1 and J is TRBJ2-1; 13 bases fit TRBD2. From germline, CDR1 is MNHNS and CDR2 SASEGT. The trim removed 2 bases at V and 5 bases at J, leaving 6 bases unmatched. The CDR3 is made up of 17 amino acids. For the CDR3, the DNA is TGTGCCAGCAGTGAAAGAGGACTAGCGGGGGCGCACAATGAGCAGTTCTTC. It codes for CASSERGLAGAHNEQFF.

V gene TRBV6-6 combines with J gene TRBJ2-5, with 8 bases fitting TRBD1. The CDR3 is made up of 13 amino acids. CDR1 and CDR2 (germline): MNHNY, SVGAGI (reference sequence). The V and J ends lost 6 bases and 3 bases, in that order; junction bases with no gene match: 3. The CDR3 DNA reads as TGTGCCAGCAGCCCGGACAGGGAAGAGACCCAGTACTTC. Its translation is CASSPDREETQYF.

This clone was seen just once. This chain connects TRBV27 to TRBJ2-7; D remains ambiguous. V lost 3 bases and J lost 2, with 11 bases in between. This CDR3 region has 14 residues. The germline gives CDR1 MNHEY, CDR2 SMNVEV (reference sequence). CDR3 protein: CASSFLISPYEQYF. The DNA for the CDR3 is TGTGCCAGCAGTTTCCTGATTTCACCCTACGAGCAGTACTTC.

The chain employs TRBV11-2 and TRBJ2-1, with D hard to call. The germline gives CDR1 SGHAT, CDR2 FQNNGV. Trimming took off 5 bases at V and 4 bases at J, with 18 bases between the two ends. The CDR3 spans 16 residues. The CDR3 loop is CASSPNGRNLYNEQFF. Written as DNA, the CDR3 is TGTGCCAGCAGCCCCAATGGCAGGAATTTATACAATGAGCAGTTCTTC.

This chain uses TRBV27 with TRBJ1-4; no definite D call. The germline gives CDR1 MNHEY, CDR2 SMNVEV (reference sequence). V lost 8 bases and J lost 8, with 15 bases in between. The CDR3 contains 13 residues. This CDR3 reads CASSPGRGEKLFF. CDR3 sequence (DNA): TGTGCCAGCTCACCGGGGAGAGGGGAAAAACTGTTTTTT.

The rearrangement uses TRBV7-6 and TRBJ2-3, with a tentative D call TRBD2 (5 bases). Trimming stripped 2 bases from V and 4 bases from J, with 19 bases between. This CDR3 has 17 residues. Germline CDR1 reads SGHVS; CDR2 reads FNYEAQ. The DNA of the CDR3 is TGTGCCAGCAGCTTAACGGAGAACGTCATCGGGGCAGATACGCAGTATTTT. This translates into CASSLTENVIGADTQYF.

The chain has TRBV7-8 and TRBJ2-7, with 9 bases that match TRBD1. The CDR3 contains 16 residues. V lost 1 base, J lost 0 bases, and 4 bases stayed unmatched. Germline V gene sequence: CDR1 SGHVS, CDR2 FQNEAQ. CDR3 bases: TGTGCCAGCAGCTTAGGAGGGACAGGGAGCTCCTACGAGCAGTACTTC. Translating it yields CASSLGGTGSSYEQYF.

The V and J genes are TRBV30 and TRBJ2-7, with 7 bases that match TRBD1. CDR1 and CDR2 from the germline V gene are GTSNPN and SVGIG (reference sequence). This CDR3 spans 14 amino acids. The ends lost 1 base at V and 0 bases at J; junction bases unmatched: 3. The CDR3 here is CAWSAWDSSYEQYF. Written as DNA, the CDR3 is TGTGCCTGGAGTGCCTGGGACAGCTCCTACGAGCAGTACTTC.

This clone has a handful of counts. The V call is TRBV27, the J call TRBJ1-5; TRBD1 is a possible D gene (5 bases). CDR3 length: 14 amino acids. V lost 8 bases and J lost 3, with 14 bases in between. Germline-derived CDR1 and CDR2 are MNHEY and SMNVEV (reference sequence). For the CDR3, the DNA is TGTGCCAGCCGGTCCGGGGGACTCAATCAGCCCCAGCATTTT. Protein sequence: CASRSGGLNQPQHF.